Presented here are 11 T cell receptor beta chains from one specimen sequenced in a study of early T cells in non-severe SARS-CoV-2 infection. TCRdb re-analysed the 5' RACE reads in MiXCR, keeping a single row per CDR3 protein. This sample yields approximately 52,000 distinct CDR3 sequences, of which approximately 15% are seen a single time; 9% to 10% belongs to the top ten. The sample was whole blood, taken at baseline. The receptors come from an adult who was a healthcare worker with PCR-confirmed SARS-CoV-2 infection or an uninfected control (not recorded which).

This clonotype was seen only a few times. The chain employs TRBV30 and TRBJ1-5; D may be TRBD1 (5 bases). V lost 0 bases, J lost 2 bases, and 5 bases lay in between. This CDR3 comprises 13 residues. Germline CDR1 is GTSNPN and CDR2 is SVGIG (reference sequence). CDR3: CAWSVQGNQPQHF. In DNA, the CDR3 is TGTGCCTGGAGTGTACAGGGCAATCAGCCCCAGCATTTT.

Concerning this clonotype itself: As the CDR3 is not closed by the conserved phenylalanine or tryptophan, this likely results from a read error. The DNA is omitted, as the CDR3 cannot be located on it reliably, and the CDR3 follows TCRdb's listing. This CDR3 is CASSLDFTGQGDDVL. The chain carries TRBV11-2 and TRBJ1-2; the table names TRBD1, a call not compared with the DNA. Germline loops: CDR1 SGHAT, CDR2 FQNNGV. The CDR3 spans 15 residues, counting both ends.

Many counts were recorded for this clonotype. The chain employs TRBV20-1 and TRBJ1-1; TRBD1 aligns across 10 bases. The CDR3 loop spans 13 amino acids. Germline lookup yields CDR1 DFQATT and CDR2 SNEGSKA (reference sequence). The V and J ends lost 4 bases and 6 bases, in that order; junction bases with no gene match: 5. CDR3 amino acids: CSATRQGAPEAFF. The CDR3 DNA follows: TGCAGTGCTACCCGACAGGGGGCACCTGAAGCTTTCTTT.

The V call is TRBV7-9, the J call TRBJ1-1; unclear D gene. Trimming shortened V by 4 bases and J by 1 base, and 7 bases separated the two germline ends. Germline V gene data show CDR1 as SEHNR and CDR2 as FQNEAQ (reference sequence). The CDR3 covers 13 residues. The CDR3, as DNA: TGTGCCAGCAGCTCTACCAAGAACACTGAAGCTTTCTTT. The encoded protein is CASSSTKNTEAFF. Combining the CDR3 with reference TRBV7-9 and TRBJ1-1 gives the whole variable domain DTGVSQNPRHKITKRGQNVTFRCDPISEHNRLYWYRQTLGQGPEFLTYFQNEAQLEKSRLLSDRFSAERPKGSFSTLEIQRTEQGDSAMYLCASSSTKNTEAFFGQGTRLTVV.

The chain employs TRBV28 and TRBJ2-5; D unresolved. Germline CDR1 MDHEN, CDR2 SYDVKM. The CDR3 extends over 15 amino acids. V lost 3 bases to trimming and J lost 5 bases, with 16 bases between them. The CDR3 sequence is CASSFGSPGRETQYF. CDR3 nucleotides: TGTGCCAGCAGTTTTGGTTCTCCTGGGCGGGAGACCCAGTACTTC.

This clonotype was detected once. The missing conserved phenylalanine or tryptophan at the end of this CDR3 makes a read error likely. The genes are TRBV18 and TRBJ2-7, with D tentatively TRBD1 or TRBD2 (7 bases each). Trimming removed 3 bases from V and 7 bases from J, with 25 bases in between. The length of the CDR3 is 17 residues. Germline loops: CDR1 KGHSH, CDR2 LQKENI. CDR3 amino acids: CASSPGVMPGGAGEQYS. As DNA, the CDR3 is TGTGCCAGCTCACCCGGTGTTATGCCAGGGGGAGCGGGGGAGCAGTACTCC.

The sample holds a few counts of this clonotype. The chain couples TRBV7-9 to TRBJ2-7, with 8 bases identical to TRBD1. Germline-derived CDR1 and CDR2 are SEHNR and FQNEAQ (reference sequence). Trimming at V came to 0 bases and at J to 4 bases, leaving 5 bases not matched to a gene. This CDR3 has 15 residues. DNA for the CDR3: TGTGCCAGCAGCTTAGCCAAGACAGGGGAGTACGAGCAGTACTTC. This encodes CASSLAKTGEYEQYF.

J is TRBJ1-5 and V is TRBV6-8, with 9 bases identical to TRBD1. CDR3 length: 17 residues. Per the germline V gene, CDR1 is MNHGY and CDR2 is SAAAGT. V gave up 0 bases and J gave up 3 bases; unmatched junction bases: 6. The CDR3 protein is CASSYSGTGKLNQPQHF. CDR3 sequence (DNA): TGTGCCAGCAGTTACTCCGGGACAGGGAAACTCAATCAGCCCCAGCATTTT.

The genes are TRBV10-3 and TRBJ2-5; no reliable D call. CDR1 is ENHRY, CDR2 SYGVKD, per germline. The CDR3 has 15 residues. Between the trimmed V and J ends, which lost 2 bases and 6 bases, there was a span of 16 bases. The CDR3 is CAISEPTTSRKTQYF. The CDR3 DNA follows: TGTGCCATCAGTGAGCCTACTACTTCGCGGAAGACCCAGTACTTC.

This clonotype came up a few times. One junction end does not reproduce the germline sequence, and a read error may be involved. The V and J genes are TRBV3-1 and TRBJ2-1, with 8 bases matching TRBD2. This CDR3 has 15 residues. CDR1 is LGHDT and CDR2 is YNNKEL in the germline V gene (reference sequence). Here the CDR3 reads CASRQGTSPYNEQFF. DNA of the CDR3: TGTGCCAGCAGGCAAGGGACTAGTCCTTACAATGAGCAGTTCTTC.

In its sample, this clonotype was seen a few times. V and J are TRBV2 and TRBJ1-6; 9 positions agree with TRBD1. The CDR3 totals 15 residues. J gave up 7 bases and V 5 bases, and 6 bases lay outside the gene matches. In germline, CDR1 is SNHLY, CDR2 FYNNEI. Here the CDR3 reads CASSRDRVSNSPLHF. The DNA of the CDR3 is TGTGCCAGCAGTAGGGACAGGGTTTCGAATTCACCCCTCCACTTT.